The present entry profiles one T cell receptor (beta chain) with its context. The germline CDR1 and CDR2 sequences are SGHRS and YFSETQ. Trimming cost V 0 bases and J 4 bases, with 8 bases left between them. This CDR3 is built from 14 residues. As handled by the study authors: Quantification of nucleated cells was approximated via reference gene primer amplification. The table came from immunoSEQ multiplex PCR; TCRdb's copy has only in-frame clones and leaves some out. That table is the source of V, J and clone size, and D and trimming were worked out from the DNA. Of over 200,000 clones listed, more than 70% are singletons. The sample is drawn from a study of blood T cell repertoires in COVID-19. Overall study context: From the United States, Italy and Spain came samples of acute and convalescent COVID-19. Sources were T cells, B-cell-depleted T cells, or PBMCs; the material itself was cDNA or gDNA.

The chain has TRBV5-1 and TRBJ2-1, with D possibly TRBD1 on 6 matching bases. The sample taken for sequencing was peripheral blood. The clonotype comes from a woman aged 55-75 years with acute or convalescent COVID-19. The CDR3 loop is CASSLGTGYNEQFF. The CDR3, as DNA: TGCGCCAGCAGCTTGGGAACAGGGTACAATGAGCAGTTCTTC. Variable domain in full (rest from reference TRBV5-1 and TRBJ2-1): KAGVTQTPRYLIKTRGQQVTLSCSPISGHRSVSWYQQTPGQGLQFLFEYFSETQRNKGNFPGRFSGRQFSNSRSEMNVSTLELGDSALYLCASSLGTGYNEQFFGPGTRLTVL.